Reported below is one T cell receptor (beta chain). The source of the sample is a study of blood T cell repertoires in COVID-19. Study-level information: Both acute and convalescent COVID-19 samples were obtained from the United States, Italy and Spain. Sample material is recorded as cDNA or gDNA derived from T cells, B-cell-depleted T cells, or PBMCs.

Germline CDR1 MNHEY, CDR2 SVGEGT. The CDR3 runs to 12 residues. After removal of 0 bases from V and 8 bases from J, the junction contained 0 bases not matched to a gene. Authors' data handling: Counts of nucleated cells, estimated from reference gene primer amplification, were obtained. The method was immunoSEQ multiplex PCR; TCRdb's version includes in-frame clones alone and lacks a portion of them. V and J calls and clone size follow that table, whereas D and trimming were derived from the DNA. The sample holds around 200,000 clones, roughly 90% seen once. This sequence originates from a man in his forties or fifties with acute or convalescent COVID-19. The sequenced material came from peripheral blood. This rearrangement joins TRBV6-2 or TRBV6-3 to TRBJ1-1, with 7 bases identical to TRBD1. CDR3 coding DNA: TGTGCCAGCAGTTACTCGGACAGGGAAGCTTTCTTT. It codes for CASSYSDREAFF.